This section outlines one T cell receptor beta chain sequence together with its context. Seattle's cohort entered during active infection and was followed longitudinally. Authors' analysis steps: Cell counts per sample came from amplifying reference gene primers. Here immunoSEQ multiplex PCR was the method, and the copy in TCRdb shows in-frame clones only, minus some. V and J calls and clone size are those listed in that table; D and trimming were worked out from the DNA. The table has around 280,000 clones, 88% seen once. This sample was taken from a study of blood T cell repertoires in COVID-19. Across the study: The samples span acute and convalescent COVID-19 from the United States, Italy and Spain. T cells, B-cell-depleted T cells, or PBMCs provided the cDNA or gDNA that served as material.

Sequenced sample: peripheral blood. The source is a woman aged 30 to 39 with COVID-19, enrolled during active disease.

The CDR3 coding sequence is TGTGCCAGCAGCGCGCGGGACAGGGACTACGAGCAGTACTTC. The encoded protein is CASSARDRDYEQYF. The V and J genes are TRBV13 and TRBJ2-7, with 9 bases identical to TRBD1. Unmatched junction bases numbered 5, after V lost 5 bases and J lost 3 bases. The CDR3 consists of 14 residues. Germline V CDR1 and CDR2: PRHDT, FYEKMQ (reference sequence).